This T cell receptor beta chain came from a study of OX40 agonist ivuxolimab in advanced cancers. Regarding the complete study: Ivuxolimab, which targeted the costimulatory receptor OX40 (CD134), was an agonistic, fully human IgG2 monoclonal antibody. Intravenous ivuxolimab was administered to patients every 2 weeks at six dose levels: 0.01, 0.1, 0.3, 1.5, 3 and 10 mg/kg. Partial responses were achieved by three dose-escalation patients, of whom one had hepatocellular carcinoma and two had cutaneous melanoma. Of the 50 to 55 dose-escalation patients, hepatocellular carcinoma was present in roughly 19, melanoma in around 15, renal cell carcinoma in 9 and head and neck cancer in 9. The paper reports the monotherapy dose-escalation portion (N of about 50 patients) of the phase I ivuxolimab trial. The point of sequencing TCRbeta in the periphery was to test whether ivuxolimab changed TCR sequence diversity and drove clonal T-cell expansion. The dose-escalation cohort was roughly 87% male with a mean age of 60 years, ranging from 23 to 79. Patients were allowed to have had prior anti-PD-1, anti-PD-L1 or anti-CTLA-4 therapy, and around 40% of the dose-escalation patients had previously received checkpoint inhibitors. What the study reported, not specific to this receptor: In the 0.1-3.0 mg/kg groups, partial responders were among the patients with the lowest normalized peripheral clonal expansion, particularly in CD8+ T cells. The antigen specificity of the peripheral T cells that underwent clonal expansion was not determined. After ivuxolimab, more expanded clones were found on average in CD8+ T cells than in CD4+ T cells. Low levels of normalized T-cell clonal expansion were also seen in some patients who did not respond. At doses from 0.1 to 3.0 mg/kg, clonal expansion was seen in both CD4+ and CD8+ blood T cells between baseline and week 6.

This clone occurred a few times. There is no known antigen for this receptor. No quality values exist for individual bases; no much larger clone is one base distant. V is trimmed back by 5 bases and J by 0 bases, and the junction contains 6 bases that no gene match accounts for. CDR1 and CDR2, per the germline V gene (reference sequence), are SEHNR and FQNEAQ. The CDR3 covers 15 residues, taking in both the cysteine and the phenylalanine. Only the CDR3 region is kept as DNA, spanning 45 bases read in frame from base 1. The trial excluded patients who had a history of autoimmune disease or were on systemic immunosuppression. Peripheral blood for TCR sequencing was drawn from every dose cohort at baseline, at cycle 4 day 1 and at cycle 7 day 1. Samples were obtained from an open-label, multicenter, first-in-human phase I dose-escalation trial of ivuxolimab. Adults with locally advanced or metastatic melanoma, renal cell carcinoma, hepatocellular carcinoma or head and neck squamous cell carcinoma were enrolled in the trial. Before TCR sequencing, CD4+ T cells and CD8+ T cells from peripheral blood were sorted into separate populations.

Genomic DNA was extracted from sorted cells for sequencing of the TCRbeta CDR3 region. TCRbeta CDR3 regions were sequenced using the immunoSEQ Assay. Entries here come from immuneACCESS through TCRdb and include only in-frame sequences with V and J called. Some clones fail to appear in such tables; in the studies checked, an unresolved V gene covers under half of the shortfall, and the cause of the remainder is unknown. This sample comprises about 32,000 clones, 90% to 95% of them detected only once. The ten largest clones capture about 4.9% of the sample. The receptor was isolated from an adult with an advanced solid tumor such as melanoma, head and neck, liver or kidney cancer. The receptor chain draws on TRBV7-9 and TRBJ1-1; the central 7 bases match TRBD1. The sample here was CD4+ or CD8+ T cells sorted from blood, taken in a trial of the OX40 agonist ivuxolimab. The CDR3 corresponds to CASSLRTGLNTEAFF. The DNA sequence reads TGTGCCAGCAGCCTCCGGACAGGCTTGAACACTGAAGCTTTCTTT.